This T cell receptor (beta chain) was identified during a study of T cell repertoires in cytomegalovirus infection. Study at large: CMV epitopes used comprised recently identified HLA-C-restricted ones and well-studied HLA-B-restricted ones. Public TCR beta signatures were indicative of both CMV infection and a matching HLA type. The study's findings and limits: HLA-C-restricted CMV-specific TCR beta clonotypes were dominant in the ex vivo response.

MiXCR was run by TCRdb on the reads, yielding one entry per CDR3 protein. The sample has nearly 700,000 distinct CDR3 sequences, 30% to 35% seen once. In regard to this clonotype: The antigen remains unidentified.

V was trimmed by 8 bases and J by 5 bases, leaving 6 bases between them. The CDR3 runs 11 residues. The receptor comes from a human donor in good health (CMV status not recorded). Some clones in this sample may be carry-over from other donors' samples. The chain couples TRBV12-3 or TRBV12-4 to TRBJ1-4; D uncertain. Sequenced here: cultured PBMCs, sampled from culture after CMV antigen stimulation. The CDR3 coding sequence is TGTGCCAGCGGGTTCAATGAAAAACTGTTTTTT. Encoded protein: CASGFNEKLFF.